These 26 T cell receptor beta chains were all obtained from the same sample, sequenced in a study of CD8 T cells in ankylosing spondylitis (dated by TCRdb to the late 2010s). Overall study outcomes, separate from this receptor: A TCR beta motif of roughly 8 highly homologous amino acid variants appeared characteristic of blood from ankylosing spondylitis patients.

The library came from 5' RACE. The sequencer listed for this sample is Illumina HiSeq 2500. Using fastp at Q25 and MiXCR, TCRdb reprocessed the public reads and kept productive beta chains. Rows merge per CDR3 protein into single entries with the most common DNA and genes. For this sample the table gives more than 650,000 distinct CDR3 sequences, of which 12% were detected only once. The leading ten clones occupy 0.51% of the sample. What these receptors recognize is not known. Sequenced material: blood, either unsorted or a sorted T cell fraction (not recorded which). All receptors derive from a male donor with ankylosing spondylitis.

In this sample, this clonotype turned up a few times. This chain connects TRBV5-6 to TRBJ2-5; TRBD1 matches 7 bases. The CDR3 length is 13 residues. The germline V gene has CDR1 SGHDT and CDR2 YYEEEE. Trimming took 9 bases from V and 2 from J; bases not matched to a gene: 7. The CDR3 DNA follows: TGTGCCACCCGAGGGGGCAAACAAGAGACCCAGTACTTC. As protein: CATRGGKQETQYF.

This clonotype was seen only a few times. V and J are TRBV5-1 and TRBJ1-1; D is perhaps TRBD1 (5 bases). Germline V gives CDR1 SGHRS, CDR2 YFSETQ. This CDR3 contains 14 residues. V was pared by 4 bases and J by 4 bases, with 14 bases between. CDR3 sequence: CASSHGVGGTEAFF. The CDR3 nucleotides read TGCGCCAGCAGCCACGGGGTGGGGGGCACTGAAGCTTTCTTT.

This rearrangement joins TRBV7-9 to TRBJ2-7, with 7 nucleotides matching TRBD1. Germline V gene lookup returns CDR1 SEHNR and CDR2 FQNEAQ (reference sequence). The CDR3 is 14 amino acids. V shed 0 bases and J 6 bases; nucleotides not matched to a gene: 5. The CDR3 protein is CASSLAITGVEQYF. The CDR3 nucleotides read TGTGCCAGCAGCTTAGCGATAACAGGGGTCGAGCAGTACTTC. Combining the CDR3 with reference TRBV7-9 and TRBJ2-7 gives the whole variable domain DTGVSQNPRHKITKRGQNVTFRCDPISEHNRLYWYRQTLGQGPEFLTYFQNEAQLEKSRLLSDRFSAERPKGSFSTLEIQRTEQGDSAMYLCASSLAITGVEQYFGPGTRLTVT.

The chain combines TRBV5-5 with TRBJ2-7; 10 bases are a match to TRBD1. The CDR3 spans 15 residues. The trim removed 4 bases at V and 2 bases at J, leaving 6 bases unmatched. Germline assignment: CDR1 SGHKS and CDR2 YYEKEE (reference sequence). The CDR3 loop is CASSGRDRGAYEQYF. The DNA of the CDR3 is TGTGCCAGCAGCGGGAGGGACAGGGGAGCCTACGAGCAGTACTTC.

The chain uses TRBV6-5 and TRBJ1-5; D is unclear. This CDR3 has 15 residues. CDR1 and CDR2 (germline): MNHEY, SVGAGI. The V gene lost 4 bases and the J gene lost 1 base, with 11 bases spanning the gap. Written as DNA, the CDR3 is TGTGCCAGCAGTTCCAAGGGTATAAGCAATCAGCCCCAGCATTTT. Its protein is CASSSKGISNQPQHF.

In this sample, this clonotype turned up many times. The CDR3 region is CSARQGPNYGYTF. For the CDR3, the DNA is TGCAGTGCCAGACAGGGGCCCAACTATGGCTACACCTTC. The J gene is TRBJ1-2, the V gene TRBV20-1, with 8 bases identical to TRBD1. V trimming: 6 bases; J trimming: 2 bases; junction bases outside the gene matches: 5. The germline gives CDR1 DFQATT, CDR2 SNEGSKA (reference sequence). This CDR3 contains 13 residues.

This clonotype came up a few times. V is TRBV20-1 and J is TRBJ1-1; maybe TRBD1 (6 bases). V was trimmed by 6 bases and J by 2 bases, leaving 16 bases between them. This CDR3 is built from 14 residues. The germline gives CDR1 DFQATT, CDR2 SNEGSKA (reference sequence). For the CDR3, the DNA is TGCAGTGCCCATAGGGGGACACTAAACACTGAAGCTTTCTTT. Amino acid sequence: CSAHRGTLNTEAFF.

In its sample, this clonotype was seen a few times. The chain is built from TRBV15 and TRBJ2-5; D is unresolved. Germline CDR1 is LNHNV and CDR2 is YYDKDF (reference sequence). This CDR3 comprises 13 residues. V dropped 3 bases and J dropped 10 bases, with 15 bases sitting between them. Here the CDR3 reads CATSSSEVVDQYF. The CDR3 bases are TGTGCCACCAGCAGTTCAGAGGTGGTGGACCAGTACTTC.

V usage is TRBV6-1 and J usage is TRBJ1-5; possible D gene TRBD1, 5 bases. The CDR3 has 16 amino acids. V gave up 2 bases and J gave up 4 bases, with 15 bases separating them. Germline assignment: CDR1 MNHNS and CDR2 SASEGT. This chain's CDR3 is CASSELWAGGNQPQHF. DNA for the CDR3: TGTGCCAGCAGTGAATTGTGGGCCGGGGGAAATCAGCCCCAGCATTTT.

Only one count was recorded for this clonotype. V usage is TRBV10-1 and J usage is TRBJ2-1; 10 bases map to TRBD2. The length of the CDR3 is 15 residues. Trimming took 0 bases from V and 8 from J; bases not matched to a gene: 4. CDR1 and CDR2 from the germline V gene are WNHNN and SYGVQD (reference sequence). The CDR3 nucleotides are TGCGCCAGCAGTGAGTCGGCTAGCGGGAGCCATGAGCAGTTCTTC. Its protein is CASSESASGSHEQFF.

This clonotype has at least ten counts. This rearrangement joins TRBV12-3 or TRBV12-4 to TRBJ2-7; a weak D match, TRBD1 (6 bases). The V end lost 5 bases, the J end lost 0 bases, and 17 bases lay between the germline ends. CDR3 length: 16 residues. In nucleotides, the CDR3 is TGTGCCAGCAGTCCCCGGCTCACAGGGTTCTCCTACGAGCAGTACTTC. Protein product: CASSPRLTGFSYEQYF.

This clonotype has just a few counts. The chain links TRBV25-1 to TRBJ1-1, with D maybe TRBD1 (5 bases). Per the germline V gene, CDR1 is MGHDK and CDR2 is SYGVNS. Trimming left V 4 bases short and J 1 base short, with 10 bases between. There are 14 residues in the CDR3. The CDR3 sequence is CASSGLGRNTEAFF. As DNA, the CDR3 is TGTGCCAGCAGTGGCCTGGGACGGAACACTGAAGCTTTCTTT.

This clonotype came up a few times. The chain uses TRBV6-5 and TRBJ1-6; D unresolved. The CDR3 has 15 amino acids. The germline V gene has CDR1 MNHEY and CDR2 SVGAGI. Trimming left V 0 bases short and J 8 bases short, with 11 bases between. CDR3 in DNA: TGTGCCAGCAGTTACTCCGGAATTTTGGATTCACCCCTCCACTTT. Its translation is CASSYSGILDSPLHF.

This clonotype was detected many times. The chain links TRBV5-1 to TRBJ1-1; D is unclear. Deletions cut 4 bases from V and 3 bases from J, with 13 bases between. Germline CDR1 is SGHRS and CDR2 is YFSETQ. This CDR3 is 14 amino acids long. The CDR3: CASSPARADTEAFF. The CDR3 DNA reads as TGCGCCAGCAGCCCGGCGAGGGCGGACACTGAAGCTTTCTTT.

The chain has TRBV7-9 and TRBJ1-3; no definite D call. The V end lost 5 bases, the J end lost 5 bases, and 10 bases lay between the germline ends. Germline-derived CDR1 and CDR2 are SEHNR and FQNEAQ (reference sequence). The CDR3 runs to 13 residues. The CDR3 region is CASSLVERNTIYF. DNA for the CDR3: TGTGCCAGCAGCCTAGTCGAGAGAAACACCATATATTTT.

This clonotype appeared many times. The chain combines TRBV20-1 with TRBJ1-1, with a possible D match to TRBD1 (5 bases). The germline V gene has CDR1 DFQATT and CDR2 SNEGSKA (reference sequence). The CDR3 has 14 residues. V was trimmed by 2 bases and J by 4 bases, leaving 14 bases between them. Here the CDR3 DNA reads TGCAGTGCTAGATTGACAGCCATGGGCACTGAAGCTTTCTTT. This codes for CSARLTAMGTEAFF.

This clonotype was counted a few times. The CDR3 region is CASSLKGTGIYEQYF. CDR3 coding DNA: TGTGCCAGCAGCCTCAAAGGGACAGGGATCTACGAGCAGTACTTC. V usage is TRBV7-2 and J usage is TRBJ2-7, with 9 positions matching TRBD1. Germline CDR1 is SGHTA and CDR2 is FQGNSA. With V trimmed by 5 bases and J by 3 bases, 8 bases remained unmatched. The CDR3 has 15 amino acids.

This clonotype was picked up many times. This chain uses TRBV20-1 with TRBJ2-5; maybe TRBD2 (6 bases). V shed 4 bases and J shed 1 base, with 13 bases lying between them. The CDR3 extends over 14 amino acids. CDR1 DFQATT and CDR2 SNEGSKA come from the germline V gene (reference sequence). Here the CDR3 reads CSATARRGQETQYF. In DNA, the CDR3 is TGCAGTGCTACCGCCCGGAGGGGCCAAGAGACCCAGTACTTC.

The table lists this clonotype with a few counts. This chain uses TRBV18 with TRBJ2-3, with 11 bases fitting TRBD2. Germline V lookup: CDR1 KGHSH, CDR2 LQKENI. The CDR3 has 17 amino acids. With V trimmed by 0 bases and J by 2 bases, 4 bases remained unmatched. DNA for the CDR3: TGTGCCAGCTCACCACCGGGGACTAGCGGTACCACAGATACGCAGTATTTT. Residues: CASSPPGTSGTTDTQYF.

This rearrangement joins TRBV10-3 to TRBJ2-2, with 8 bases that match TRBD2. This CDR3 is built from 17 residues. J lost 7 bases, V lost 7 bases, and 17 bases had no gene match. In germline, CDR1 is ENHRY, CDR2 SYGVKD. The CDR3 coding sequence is TGTGCCATCACGGGTACACAGACCGGGACTAGAAACGGGGAGCTGTTTTTT. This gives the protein CAITGTQTGTRNGELFF.

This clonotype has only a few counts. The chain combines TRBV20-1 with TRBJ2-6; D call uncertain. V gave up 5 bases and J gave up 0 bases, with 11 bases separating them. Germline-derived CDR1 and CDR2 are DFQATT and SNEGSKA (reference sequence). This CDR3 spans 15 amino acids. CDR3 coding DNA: TGCAGTGCTCCGAAGTGGTTCTCTGGGGCCAACGTCCTGACTTTC. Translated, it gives CSAPKWFSGANVLTF.

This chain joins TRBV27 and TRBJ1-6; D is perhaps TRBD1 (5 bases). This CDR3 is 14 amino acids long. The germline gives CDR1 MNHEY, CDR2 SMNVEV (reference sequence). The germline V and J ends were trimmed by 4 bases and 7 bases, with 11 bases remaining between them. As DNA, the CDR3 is TGTGCCAGCAGTTCCGGGACGGCAAATTCACCCCTCCACTTT. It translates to CASSSGTANSPLHF.

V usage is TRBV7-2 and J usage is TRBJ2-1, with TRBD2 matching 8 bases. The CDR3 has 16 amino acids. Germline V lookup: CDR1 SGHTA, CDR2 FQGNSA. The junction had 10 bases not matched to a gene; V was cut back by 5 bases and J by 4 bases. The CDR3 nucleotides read TGTGCCAGCAGCCCCAGGGTGGCTAGCGGGTACAATGAGCAGTTCTTC. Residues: CASSPRVASGYNEQFF.

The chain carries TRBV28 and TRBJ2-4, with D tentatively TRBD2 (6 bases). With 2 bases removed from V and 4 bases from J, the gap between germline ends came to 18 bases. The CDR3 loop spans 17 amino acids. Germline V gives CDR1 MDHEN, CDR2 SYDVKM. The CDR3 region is CASSLVPGTSNKNIQYF. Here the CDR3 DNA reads TGTGCCAGCAGTTTAGTCCCAGGGACTTCCAATAAAAACATTCAGTACTTC.

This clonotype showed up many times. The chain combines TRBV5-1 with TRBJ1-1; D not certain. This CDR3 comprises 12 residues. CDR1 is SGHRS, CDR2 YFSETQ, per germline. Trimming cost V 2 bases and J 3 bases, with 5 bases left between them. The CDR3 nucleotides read TGCGCCAGCAGCTTTCGGGACACTGAAGCTTTCTTT. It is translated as CASSFRDTEAFF.

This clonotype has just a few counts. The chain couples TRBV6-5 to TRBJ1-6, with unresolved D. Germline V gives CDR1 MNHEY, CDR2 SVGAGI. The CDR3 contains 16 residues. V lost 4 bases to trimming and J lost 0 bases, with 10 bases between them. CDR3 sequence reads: CASSLFASSYNSPLHF. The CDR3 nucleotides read TGTGCCAGCAGTTTGTTCGCGAGCTCCTATAATTCACCCCTCCACTTT.